The next 19 T cell receptor beta chains were all read from a single sample in a study of T cell changes during pregnancy in multiple sclerosis. Repertoires were generated with immunoSEQ multiplex PCR, while TCRdb's copy carries only in-frame clones and drops some. The data hold about 77,000 clones, with around 91% observed a single time. Specimen: peripheral blood, collected before pregnancy. All receptors come from a female donor with multiple sclerosis, enrolled in a pregnancy study.

This chain connects TRBV7-2 to TRBJ1-6; TRBD1 matches 7 bases. The CDR3 loop spans 15 amino acids. After removal of 2 bases from V and 8 bases from J, the junction contained 6 bases not matched to a gene. Germline V gene data show CDR1 as SGHTA and CDR2 as FQGNSA. The CDR3 is CASSLFKGAYSPLHF. The DNA for the CDR3 is TGTGCCAGCAGCTTATTTAAGGGGGCTTATTCACCCCTCCACTTT. The full variable domain, with the rest looked up from reference TRBV7-2 and TRBJ1-6, is GAGVSQSPSNKVTEKGKDVELRCDPISGHTALYWYRQSLGQGLEFLIYFQGNSAPDKSGLPSDRFSAERTGGSVSTLTIQRTQQEDSAVYLCASSLFKGAYSPLHFGNGTRLTVT.

A word on this clone: The sample contains more than one DNA sequence encoding this CDR3. The V call is TRBV4-1, the J call TRBJ2-7; TRBD2 aligns across 10 bases. The germline CDR1 and CDR2 sequences are MGHRA and YSYEKL. This CDR3 has 17 amino acids. V trimming: 0 bases; J trimming: 2 bases; junction bases outside the gene matches: 7. The CDR3 sequence is CASSQDPLAGGPYEQYF. The CDR3 region has the DNA TGCGCCAGCAGCCAAGATCCCTTAGCGGGGGGACCCTACGAGCAGTACTTC.

The chain is built from TRBV5-6 and TRBJ1-1, with 8 bases that match TRBD1. The CDR3 spans 16 residues. CDR1 is SGHDT, CDR2 YYEEEE, per germline. The trim removed 0 bases at V and 0 bases at J, leaving 4 bases unmatched. Here the CDR3 DNA reads TGTGCCAGCAGCTTGGACAGGGGGATAATGAACACTGAAGCTTTCTTT. This gives the protein CASSLDRGIMNTEAFF.

The chain is built from TRBV7-2 and TRBJ2-3; 11 positions agree with TRBD1. From germline, CDR1 is SGHTA and CDR2 FQGNSA. J was trimmed by 6 bases and V by 5 bases; bases with no gene match: 7. This CDR3 comprises 15 residues. CDR3 region: CASSAGTGGTDTQYF. In DNA, the CDR3 is TGTGCCAGCAGCGCGGGGACAGGGGGTACGGATACGCAGTATTTT.

The CDR3 reads CASSQAGTGYYEQYF. In nucleotides, the CDR3 is TGCGCCAGCAGCCAAGCCGGGACAGGGTACTACGAGCAGTACTTC. The V call is TRBV4-1, the J call TRBJ2-7; 9 bases agree with TRBD1. The CDR3 sequence is 15 residues long. V dropped 1 base and J dropped 3; count of bases not matched to a gene: 4. Looked up from germline, CDR1 is MGHRA and CDR2 is YSYEKL.

The chain joins TRBV9 to TRBJ1-6, with no clear D. V gave up 3 bases and J gave up 0 bases, with 10 bases separating them. Germline V lookup: CDR1 SGDLS, CDR2 YYNGEE. The CDR3 runs to 16 residues. The CDR3 coding sequence is TGTGCCAGCAGCGGGGAGACAAGCTCCTATAATTCACCCCTCCACTTT. Translation: CASSGETSSYNSPLHF.

The chain recombines TRBV6-5 with TRBJ2-5; 8 positions agree with TRBD1. Losses at the gene ends were 5 bases for V and 5 bases for J; bases not matched to a gene: 7. CDR1 MNHEY and CDR2 SVGAGI come from the germline V gene. The CDR3 spans 14 residues. DNA of the CDR3: TGTGCCAGCAGTCACCGCTACAGGGGGGAGACCCAGTACTTC. As protein: CASSHRYRGETQYF.

J is TRBJ1-5 and V is TRBV4-1; 10 nucleotides match TRBD1. J gave up 5 bases and V 2 bases, and 3 bases lay outside the gene matches. The germline CDR1 and CDR2 sequences are MGHRA and YSYEKL. This CDR3 is built from 15 residues. CDR3 residues: CASSQPGTGDQPQHF. CDR3 sequence (DNA): TGCGCCAGCAGCCAACCCGGGACAGGGGATCAGCCCCAGCATTTT.

V gene TRBV15 combines with J gene TRBJ1-5; TRBD1 might be the D (6 bases). Germline loops: CDR1 LNHNV, CDR2 YYDKDF (reference sequence). Trimming removed 0 bases from V and 3 bases from J, with 9 bases in between. This CDR3 comprises 15 residues. The CDR3 protein is CATSRDRGHNQPQHF. The CDR3 DNA reads TGTGCCACCAGCAGAGACCGGGGACACAATCAGCCCCAGCATTTT.

V and J are TRBV6-5 and TRBJ2-1, with TRBD2 identical over 9 bases. With 3 bases clipped from V and 8 bases from J, the junction kept 8 bases outside the gene matches. CDR1 is MNHEY, CDR2 SVGAGI, per germline. CDR3 length: 15 residues. The CDR3 DNA reads TGTGCCAGCAGTTATCGCGGGGGGGCCATCCATGAGCAGTTCTTC. Its protein is CASSYRGGAIHEQFF.

DNA for the CDR3: TGCGCCAGCAGCTTAGGGACAGGGAGTGAAAAACTGTTTTTT. This sequence encodes CASSLGTGSEKLFF. The chain recombines TRBV5-1 with TRBJ1-4; 9 bases are a match to TRBD1. J gave up 7 bases and V 2 bases, and 3 bases lay outside the gene matches. Germline CDR1 reads SGHRS; CDR2 reads YFSETQ. The CDR3 extends over 14 amino acids.

The chain uses TRBV27 and TRBJ2-7; D is uncertain. The germline CDR1 and CDR2 sequences are MNHEY and SMNVEV (reference sequence). The CDR3 is made up of 14 amino acids. Trimming removed 2 bases from V and 6 bases from J, with 14 bases in between. The CDR3 region is CASSLLGTKFEQYF. The CDR3 DNA follows: TGTGCCAGCAGTTTACTAGGCACCAAGTTCGAGCAGTACTTC.

This clone was seen only once. The J gene is TRBJ2-7, the V gene TRBV2; 9 nucleotides align to TRBD1. This CDR3 spans 16 amino acids. Trimming took 6 bases from V and 3 from J; bases not matched to a gene: 12. Looked up from germline, CDR1 is SNHLY and CDR2 is FYNNEI. The CDR3 is CASRPRPGQGIYEQYF. DNA for the CDR3: TGTGCCAGCAGGCCCAGACCGGGACAGGGAATCTACGAGCAGTACTTC. Looking up the rest from reference TRBV2 and TRBJ2-7 gives the full variable domain: EPEVTQTPSHQVTQMGQEVILRCVPISNHLYFYWYRQILGQKVEFLVSFYNNEISEKSEIFDDQFSVERPDGSNFTLKIRSTKLEDSAMYFCASRPRPGQGIYEQYFGPGTRLTVT.

J is TRBJ1-2 and V is TRBV2; TRBD1 matches at 10 bases. The length of the CDR3 is 14 residues. Looked up from germline, CDR1 is SNHLY and CDR2 is FYNNEI. V gave up 5 bases and J gave up 5 bases; unmatched junction bases: 5. Here the CDR3 DNA reads TGTGCCAGCAGTACCGGGACAGGGGTTTATGGCTACACCTTC. This translates into CASSTGTGVYGYTF. Full variable domain (outside the CDR3, taken from reference TRBV2 and TRBJ1-2): EPEVTQTPSHQVTQMGQEVILRCVPISNHLYFYWYRQILGQKVEFLVSFYNNEISEKSEIFDDQFSVERPDGSNFTLKIRSTKLEDSAMYFCASSTGTGVYGYTFGSGTRLTVV.

The V and J genes are TRBV4-1 and TRBJ2-7, with TRBD2 identical over 14 bases. Germline-derived CDR1 and CDR2 are MGHRA and YSYEKL. J was trimmed by 3 bases and V by 1 base; bases with no gene match: 8. This CDR3 is 18 amino acids long. The CDR3 is CASSQGLAGGILHYEQYF. The CDR3 bases are TGCGCCAGCAGCCAAGGACTAGCGGGGGGGATATTACACTACGAGCAGTACTTC.

The rearrangement joins TRBV6-4 to TRBJ2-1; D uncertain. The CDR3 runs to 13 residues. The germline V and J ends were trimmed by 3 bases and 0 bases, with 3 bases remaining between them. CDR1 is MRHNA, CDR2 SNTAGT, per germline. In DNA, the CDR3 is TGTGCCAGCAGTGAGAGCTCCTACAATGAGCAGTTCTTC. Protein sequence: CASSESSYNEQFF.

The rearrangement uses TRBV4-2 and TRBJ1-5; the D gene is possibly TRBD1 (5 bases). V lost 4 bases, J lost 6 bases, and 16 bases lay in between. CDR1 is LGHNA, CDR2 YNFKEQ, per germline. This CDR3 comprises 15 residues. CDR3 bases: TGTGCCAGCAGCCCCGGGGACTGGGGAGGTCAGCCCCAGCATTTT. It codes for CASSPGDWGGQPQHF.

The chain uses TRBV19 and TRBJ2-2; 8 bases map to TRBD1. Germline V gene sequence: CDR1 LNHDA, CDR2 SQIVND (reference sequence). The CDR3 sequence is 15 residues long. The ends lost 6 bases at V and 4 bases at J; junction bases unmatched: 7. CDR3 nucleotides: TGTGCCAGTAGCCAGGACAGGGCCGGCACCGGGGAGCTGTTTTTT. It translates to CASSQDRAGTGELFF. Variable domain in full (rest from reference TRBV19 and TRBJ2-2): DGGITQSPKYLFRKEGQNVTLSCEQNLNHDAMYWYRQDPGQGLRLIYYSQIVNDFQKGDIAEGYSVSREKKESFPLTVTSAQKNPTAFYLCASSQDRAGTGELFFGEGSRLTVL.

The rearrangement uses TRBV28 and TRBJ2-7; D might be TRBD2 (6 bases). Germline assignment: CDR1 MDHEN and CDR2 SYDVKM. There are 13 residues in the CDR3. V was pared by 7 bases and J by 3 bases, with 13 bases between. CDR3 amino acids: CASTSGGNYEQYF. CDR3 bases: TGTGCCAGCACAAGTGGGGGGAACTACGAGCAGTACTTC. Complete variable domain (other parts from reference TRBV28 and TRBJ2-7): DVKVTQSSRYLVKRTGEKVFLECVQDMDHENMFWYRQDPGLGLRLIYFSYDVKMKEKGDIPEGYSVSREKKERFSLILESASTNQTSMYLCASTSGGNYEQYFGPGTRLTVT.